This T cell receptor beta chain was identified during a study of blood T cell repertoires in COVID-19. About the research overall: The United States, Italy and Spain supplied acute and convalescent COVID-19 samples. Sources were T cells, B-cell-depleted T cells, or PBMCs; the material itself was cDNA or gDNA.

This clone was found once. Seattle patients were enrolled during active infection and followed longitudinally. The germline V and J ends were trimmed by 5 bases and 8 bases, with 18 bases remaining between them. CDR1 and CDR2 from the germline V gene are SEHNR and FQNEAQ (reference sequence). This CDR3 has 14 amino acids. Profiling relied on immunoSEQ multiplex PCR, and the TCRdb table lists in-frame clones only, not all of them. The data show about 480,000 clones, around nine tenths seen once. The sequencing sample was made of peripheral blood. The chain employs TRBV7-9 and TRBJ1-2, with D unresolved. The sequence was collected from a woman in her 50s with COVID-19, enrolled during active disease. In DNA form, the CDR3 reads TGTGCCAGCAGCCCTGGAGGCGGGGTGGAGGGCTACACCTTC. Translated, it gives CASSPGGGVEGYTF. Drawing the rest from reference TRBV7-9 and TRBJ1-2, the complete variable domain is DTGVSQNPRHKITKRGQNVTFRCDPISEHNRLYWYRQTLGQGPEFLTYFQNEAQLEKSRLLSDRFSAERPKGSFSTLEIQRTEQGDSAMYLCASSPGGGVEGYTFGSGTRLTVV.